This T cell receptor beta chain emerged from a study of blood T cell repertoires in COVID-19 (dated by TCRdb to 2020 to 2021). With respect to the entire study: Collaborator samples came from the United States, Italy and Spain and covered acute and convalescent phases of COVID-19. The material from the prospective study consisted of cDNA or gDNA derived from T cells, B-cell-depleted T cells, or PBMCs. The dataset comprised deeply sampled blood TCRbeta repertoires from subjects exposed to, actively infected with, or recovered from COVID-19. The repertoires were released in a freely available public database meant as a resource for research on the immune response to SARS-CoV-2. Samples were obtained from the ongoing ImmuneRACE study (first 160 participants) and from roughly 1,300 subjects provided by 6 global collaborators. Sample metadata almost always included a de-identified subject ID, COVID-19 status, age in years and sex. HLA class I and class II types, where available, came from metadata supplied by the sample provider rather than from assay-based typing.

The immunoSEQ Assay, a bias-controlled multiplex PCR, was used to amplify TCRbeta CDR3 regions from genomic DNA. Per the authors' processing: Nucleated cell counts per sample were estimated from amplification of reference gene primers within the assay. To quantify the absolute abundance of each unique TCRbeta CDR3 rearrangement, sequence reads were collapsed and filtered. Productive Simpson clonality was computed per sample as the square root of Simpson's diversity index over productive rearrangements. Imported from immuneACCESS, the table was reduced by TCRdb to in-frame sequences with V and J called. These copies leave out some clones; in studies compared against another copy, an unresolved V gene accounts for under half, and the cause of the remainder is not known. V, J and clone size were drawn from that table, and D and trimming were deduced from the DNA. The sample table contains hundreds of thousands of clones; only one count was recorded for about 90% of them. The ten biggest clones cover around 4.5% of the sample.

CDR1 and CDR2 are read off the germline V gene as SGHVS and FQNEAQ. Taken from cysteine to phenylalanine, the CDR3 has 15 residues. CDR3 DNA is the only sequence kept; it has 45 bases, read in frame from the first base. Ends trimmed: V by 3 bases, J by 6 bases; bases unmatched to a gene: 8. With respect to this clone: The target of this receptor is not known. No much larger clone is present one base from it, and per-base qualities are unavailable.

Participants in the prospective study were aged 18 to 89 years, lived in more than 20 United States geographic areas, and enrolled through a virtual design. In the prospective study, participants were assigned to cohorts based on the clinical history participants reported in a screening survey and a study questionnaire. In the prospective study, whole blood, serum and a nasopharyngeal or oropharyngeal swab were collected from each participant by mobile phlebotomists. Participants in the prospective study had the option to provide additional blood draws and questionnaires over a 2-month period. Before DNA extraction, prospective study blood samples were shipped either frozen or at room temperature. The paper's findings and limits, for the study overall: The amount of clinical and demographic metadata varied by source and participant and was provided uncurated.

What was sequenced was PBMCs or T cells enriched from blood (not recorded which). This receptor was taken from a woman younger than 30 with acute COVID-19. The V and J genes are TRBV7-8 and TRBJ1-5, with 7 middle bases fitting TRBD1. The CDR3 has the sequence CASSFDREIGQPQHF. The sequenced DNA: TGTGCCAGCAGCTTCGACAGGGAAATAGGTCAGCCCCAGCATTTT.